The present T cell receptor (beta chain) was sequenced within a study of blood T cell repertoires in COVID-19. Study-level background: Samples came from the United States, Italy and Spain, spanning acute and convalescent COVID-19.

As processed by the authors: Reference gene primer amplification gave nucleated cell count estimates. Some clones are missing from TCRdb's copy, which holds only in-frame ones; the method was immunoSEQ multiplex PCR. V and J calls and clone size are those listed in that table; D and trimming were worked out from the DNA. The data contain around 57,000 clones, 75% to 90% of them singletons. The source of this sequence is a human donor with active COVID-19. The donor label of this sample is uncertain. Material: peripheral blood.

CDR3 sequence: CATSRGVSPNEQYF. The CDR3 DNA is TGTGCCACCAGCAGAGGTGTTAGTCCTAACGAGCAGTACTTC. The chain recombines TRBV15 with TRBJ2-7; D remains unclear. This CDR3 is built from 14 residues. The V end lost 1 base, the J end lost 5 bases, and 12 bases lay between the germline ends. CDR1 LNHNV and CDR2 YYDKDF come from the germline V gene (reference sequence).